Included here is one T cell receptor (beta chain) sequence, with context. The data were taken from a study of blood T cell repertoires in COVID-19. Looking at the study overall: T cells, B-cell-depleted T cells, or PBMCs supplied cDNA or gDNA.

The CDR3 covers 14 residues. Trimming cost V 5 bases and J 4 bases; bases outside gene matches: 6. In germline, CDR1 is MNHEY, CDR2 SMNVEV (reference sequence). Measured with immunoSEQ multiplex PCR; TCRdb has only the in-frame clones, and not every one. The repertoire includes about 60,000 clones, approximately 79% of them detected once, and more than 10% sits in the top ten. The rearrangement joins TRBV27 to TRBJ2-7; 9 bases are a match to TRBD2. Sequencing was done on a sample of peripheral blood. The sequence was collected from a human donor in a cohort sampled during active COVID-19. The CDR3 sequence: CASSIRLAVYEQYF. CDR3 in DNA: TGTGCCAGCAGTATACGACTAGCGGTGTACGAGCAGTACTTC.